One T cell receptor beta chain is described in this entry. Its antigen is unknown. The data are from a study of T cell responses to AZD1222 COVID-19 vaccine. General study findings and limits: Distributed over spike, vaccine-associated CD4 TCRs predominated at 160-218 and 743-854. Samples come after the peak T cell response, not at day 14. The donor cohort was predominantly white British with a female majority, and clonal diversity may have been underestimated.

V lost 0 bases to trimming and J lost 8 bases, with 10 bases between them. The germline V gene has CDR1 MGHRA and CDR2 YSYEKL. The CDR3 sequence is 13 residues long. Some clones are missing from TCRdb's copy, which holds only in-frame ones; the method was immunoSEQ multiplex PCR. The table records tens of thousands of clones, about 86% of them present only once. The sequence derives from an adult in good health. Source: peripheral blood, taken on day 0 of MenACWY control vaccination. The chain recombines TRBV4-1 with TRBJ1-2; a possible D gene is TRBD1 (5 bases). Here the CDR3 reads CASSQDRDGGYTF. The CDR3, as DNA: TGCGCCAGCAGCCAAGACCGGGACGGAGGCTACACCTTC.